This T cell receptor beta chain originates from a study of PD-1 blockade in classical Hodgkin lymphoma. Time point given: cycle 4 day 1 (C4D1), after 5 to 7 weeks of nivolumab. Autologous stem cell transplantation was followed by relapse in every patient, and brentuximab vedotin exposure varied. Data came from immunoSEQ multiplex PCR; TCRdb stores just in-frame clones and leaves some out. The table lists tens of thousands of clones, nearly 70% of them singletons. V shed 6 bases and J shed 2 bases, with 14 bases lying between them. Germline loops: CDR1 SGHTA, CDR2 FQGNSA. This CDR3 is built from 15 residues.

Sample: peripheral blood mononuclear cells (PBMCs), taken before the fourth cycle of nivolumab. This receptor was obtained from a human donor with classical Hodgkin lymphoma. The genes are TRBV7-2 and TRBJ1-5; D possibly corresponds to TRBD1 (5 bases). The CDR3 here is CASREWDDGNQPQHF. The CDR3 nucleotides are TGTGCCAGCAGAGAATGGGACGATGGCAATCAGCCCCAGCATTTT. Supplemented by reference TRBV7-2 and TRBJ1-5, the full variable domain reads GAGVSQSPSNKVTEKGKDVELRCDPISGHTALYWYRQSLGQGLEFLIYFQGNSAPDKSGLPSDRFSAERTGGSVSTLTIQRTQQEDSAVYLCASREWDDGNQPQHFGDGTRLSIL.